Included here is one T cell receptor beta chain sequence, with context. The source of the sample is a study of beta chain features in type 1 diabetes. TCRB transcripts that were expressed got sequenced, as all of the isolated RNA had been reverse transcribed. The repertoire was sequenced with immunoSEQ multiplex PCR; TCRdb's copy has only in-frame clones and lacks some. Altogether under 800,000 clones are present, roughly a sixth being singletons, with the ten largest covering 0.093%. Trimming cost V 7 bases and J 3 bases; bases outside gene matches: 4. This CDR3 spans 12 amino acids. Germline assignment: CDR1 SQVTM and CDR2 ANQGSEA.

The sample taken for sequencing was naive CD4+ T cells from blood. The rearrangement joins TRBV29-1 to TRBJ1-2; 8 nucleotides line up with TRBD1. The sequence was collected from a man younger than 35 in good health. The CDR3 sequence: CSGYRGDYGYTF. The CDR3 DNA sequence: TGCAGCGGGTACAGGGGGGACTATGGCTACACCTTC.